The sequence of this TCR beta chain was determined in a study of blood T cell repertoires in COVID-19. In the study overall: The samples span acute and convalescent COVID-19 from the United States, Italy and Spain.

Authors' processing steps: Amplification of reference gene primers was used by the study to estimate nucleated cell counts. This table comes from immunoSEQ multiplex PCR, and its TCRdb copy is limited to in-frame clones, with some not included. V and J calls and clone size are copied from that table; D and trimming were computed from the DNA. The sample holds just under 85,000 clones, about 83% seen once. The V gene's germline CDR1 is LNHDA and CDR2 SQIVND (reference sequence). Trimming took off 3 bases at V and 0 bases at J, with 8 bases between the two ends. This CDR3 contains 14 residues. Specimen: peripheral blood. This chain uses TRBV19 with TRBJ1-1; D unresolved. This TCR was sampled from an elderly woman with acute or convalescent COVID-19. This CDR3 reads CASSIQALNTEAFF. Here the CDR3 DNA reads TGTGCCAGTAGTATCCAGGCCCTGAACACTGAAGCTTTCTTT.